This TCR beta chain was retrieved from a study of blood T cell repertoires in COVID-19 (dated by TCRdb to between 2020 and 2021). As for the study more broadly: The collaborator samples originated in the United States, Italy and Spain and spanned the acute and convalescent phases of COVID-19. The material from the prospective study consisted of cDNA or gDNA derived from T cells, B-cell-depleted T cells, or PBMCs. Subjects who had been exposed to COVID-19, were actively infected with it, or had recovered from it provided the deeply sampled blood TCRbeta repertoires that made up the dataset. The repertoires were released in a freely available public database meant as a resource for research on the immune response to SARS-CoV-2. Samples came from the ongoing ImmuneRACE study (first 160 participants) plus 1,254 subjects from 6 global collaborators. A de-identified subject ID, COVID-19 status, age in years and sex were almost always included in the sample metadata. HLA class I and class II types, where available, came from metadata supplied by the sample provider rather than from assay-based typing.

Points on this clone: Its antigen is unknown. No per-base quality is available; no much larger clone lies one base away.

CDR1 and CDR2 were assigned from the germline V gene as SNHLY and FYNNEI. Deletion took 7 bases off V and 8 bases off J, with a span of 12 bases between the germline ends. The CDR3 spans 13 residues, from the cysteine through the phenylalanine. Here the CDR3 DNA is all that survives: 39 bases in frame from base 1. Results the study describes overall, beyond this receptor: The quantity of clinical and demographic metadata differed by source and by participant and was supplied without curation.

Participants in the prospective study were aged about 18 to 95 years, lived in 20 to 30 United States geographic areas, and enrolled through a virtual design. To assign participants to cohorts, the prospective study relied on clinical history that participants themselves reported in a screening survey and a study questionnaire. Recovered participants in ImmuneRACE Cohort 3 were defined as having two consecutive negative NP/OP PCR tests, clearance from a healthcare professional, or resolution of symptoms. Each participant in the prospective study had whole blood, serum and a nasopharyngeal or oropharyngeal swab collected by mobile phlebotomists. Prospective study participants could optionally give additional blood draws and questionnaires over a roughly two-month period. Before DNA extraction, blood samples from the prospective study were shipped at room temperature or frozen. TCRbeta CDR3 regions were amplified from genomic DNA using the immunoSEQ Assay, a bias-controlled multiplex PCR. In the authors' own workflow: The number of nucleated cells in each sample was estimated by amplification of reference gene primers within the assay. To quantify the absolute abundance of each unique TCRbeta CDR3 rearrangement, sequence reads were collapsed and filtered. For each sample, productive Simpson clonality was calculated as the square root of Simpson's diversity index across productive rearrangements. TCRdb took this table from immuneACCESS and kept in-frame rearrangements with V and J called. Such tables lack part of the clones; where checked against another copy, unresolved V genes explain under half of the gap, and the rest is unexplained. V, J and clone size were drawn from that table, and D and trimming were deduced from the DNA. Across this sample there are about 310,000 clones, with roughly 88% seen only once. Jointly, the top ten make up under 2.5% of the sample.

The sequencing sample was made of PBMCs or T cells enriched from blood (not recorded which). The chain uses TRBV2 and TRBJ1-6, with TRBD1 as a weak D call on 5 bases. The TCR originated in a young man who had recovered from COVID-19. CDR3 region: CASKGRADSPLHF. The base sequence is TGTGCCAGCAAAGGCAGGGCCGATTCACCCCTCCACTTT.